Listed below are T cell receptor beta chains from one sample, sequenced in a study of blood T cell repertoires in COVID-19. Sequencing was performed with immunoSEQ multiplex PCR; in TCRdb, only in-frame clones are kept and a portion is missing. The data hold hundreds of thousands of clones, with 75% to 90% observed a single time. Sequenced sample: PBMCs or T cells enriched from blood (not recorded which). Receptors were obtained from a woman aged 18-30 years who had recovered from COVID-19. CDR3s include the opening cysteine and the closing phenylalanine or tryptophan. The order of the fields is J gene, D gene, V gene, CDR3 protein, CDR3 DNA. The D gene is left open where the match is weak.

TRBJ1-2	TRBD1	TRBV5-1	CASSPRGGASSNYGYTF	TGCGCCAGCAGCCCGAGAGGGGGCGCCAGTAGTAACTATGGCTACACCTTC
TRBJ2-1	TRBD1	TRBV2	CASNPGQGSFF	TGTGCCAGCAACCCGGGACAGGGGTCGTTCTTC
TRBJ1-1	-	TRBV12-3/TRBV12-4	CASSLGPGGQAFF	TGTGCCAGCAGTTTAGGGCCCGGGGGACAAGCTTTCTTT
TRBJ1-6	TRBD1	TRBV6-2/TRBV6-3	CASSYPTGDRSPLHF	TGTGCCAGCAGTTACCCTACAGGGGACAGGTCACCCCTCCACTTT
TRBJ2-1	TRBD1	TRBV27	CASSFLRTGRRDNEQFF	TGTGCCAGCAGTTTCTTACGGACAGGGCGAAGGGACAATGAGCAGTTCTTC
TRBJ1-1	TRBD1	TRBV6-6	CASSRTGRGLGRDTEAFF	TGTGCCAGCAGTCGCACCGGTAGGGGGCTCGGGCGAGACACTGAAGCTTTCTTT
TRBJ2-3	TRBD2	TRBV5-4	CASSPPSTSGGSYTQYF	TGTGCCAGCAGCCCACCCTCCACTAGCGGGGGGAGCTATACGCAGTATTTT
TRBJ1-3	-	TRBV6-5	CASSYLGTTKNTIYF	TGTGCCAGCAGTTACTTAGGGACTACAAAAAACACCATATATTTT
TRBJ2-7	-	TRBV4-1	CASSQGEPSLSYEQYF	TGCGCCAGCAGCCAAGGGGAGCCGTCGCTCTCCTACGAGCAGTACTTC
TRBJ2-2	TRBD2	TRBV7-8	CASRQRTSGGDTGELFF	TGTGCCAGCAGGCAACGAACTAGCGGGGGAGACACCGGGGAGCTGTTTTTT
TRBJ2-7	-	TRBV4-1	CASSQVPTGPYEQYF	TGCGCCAGCAGCCAAGTCCCGACAGGTCCCTACGAGCAGTACTTC
TRBJ2-5	-	TRBV9	CASSVASGGEQTQYF	TGTGCCAGCAGCGTAGCTTCGGGGGGCGAACAGACCCAGTACTTC